Listed below are T cell receptor beta chains from one sample, sequenced in a study of blood T cell repertoires in COVID-19. The protocol was immunoSEQ multiplex PCR, while the TCRdb copy is restricted to in-frame clones and leaves out a portion. The sample contains 75,000 to 80,000 clones, 88% of which appear only once. Material: peripheral blood. The origin of the receptors is a human donor in a cohort sampled during active COVID-19. CDR3s include the opening cysteine and the closing phenylalanine or tryptophan. Fields, in order: V gene, clone size, J gene, CDR3 protein. Expanded clones get a size class; other rows say once, few or many, or leave the size out.

>TRBV2|NA|TRBJ2-5
CASSGSAGAYQETQYF
>TRBV12-5|NA|TRBJ1-5
CASGLSTGTVSGQPQHF
>TRBV7-3|NA|TRBJ2-3
CASSGQGHPDTQYF
>TRBV4-1|NA|TRBJ1-6
CASSQGGDQGNNSPLHF
>TRBV2|NA|TRBJ2-3
CASKPRDRGADTQYF
>TRBV29-1|once|TRBJ2-1
CSGAGTGANEQFF
>TRBV10-3|NA|TRBJ2-2
CAIRTGGLTGELFF
>TRBV10-3|NA|TRBJ2-3
CAISESGTGRADTQYF
>TRBV18|NA|TRBJ2-1
CASSPRGASSYNEQFF
>TRBV3-1/TRBV3-2|NA|TRBJ1-2
CASSQLEPDRGYGYTF
>TRBV6-5|NA|TRBJ1-1
CASSYSRVYTEAFF
>TRBV30|NA|TRBJ2-7
CAWRGTVTYEQYF
>TRBV4-1|few|TRBJ1-2
CASSQDYGLVYGYTF
>TRBV19|once|TRBJ2-2
CASSEASGTGELFF
>TRBV19|NA|TRBJ1-2
CASSPATRLTMGYTF
>TRBV5-4|NA|TRBJ1-1
CASSLRGGNTEAFF
>TRBV10-3|NA|TRBJ1-2
CAISEREGVNYGYTF
>TRBV6-5|once|TRBJ1-2
CASSYSGQGGGYGYTF
>TRBV2|once|TRBJ2-3
CASSEYRDTQYF
>TRBV5-4|NA|TRBJ2-2
CASSFDWGAGELFF
>TRBV7-2|NA|TRBJ2-1
CASSRHHRGQGNEQFF
>TRBV21-1|NA|TRBJ1-5
CASSHKGTDDQPQHF
>TRBV20-1|NA|TRBJ2-5
CSANYGGAQYF
>TRBV2|NA|TRBJ2-1
CASTPLGGGGANEQFF
>TRBV7-2|NA|TRBJ2-1
CASSLRGTSGNEQFF
>TRBV4-1|few|TRBJ2-7
CASSQRGGGYSYEQYF
>TRBV9|NA|TRBJ2-5
CASSVSFLVPQETQYF
>TRBV14|once|TRBJ2-2
CASGYEVGGELFF
>TRBV18|NA|TRBJ2-7
CASSPGLAGNYEQYF
>TRBV6-5|NA|TRBJ2-3
CASSWRDTQYF
>TRBV2|NA|TRBJ2-4
CASSRTSGTQNIQYF
>TRBV5-1|NA|TRBJ1-2
CASSLEGSGVGGYTF
>TRBV6-2/TRBV6-3|NA|TRBJ2-3
CASSPPGETDTQYF
>TRBV11-2|NA|TRBJ2-1
CASSTLAGGLNEQFF
>TRBV6-4|NA|TRBJ2-1
CASSSTSGAYNEQFF
>TRBV7-6|once|TRBJ2-3
CASSLRGGSDTQYF
>TRBV19|NA|TRBJ1-2
CASTSQDFYGYTF
>TRBV7-9|NA|TRBJ1-1
CASSLLAADTEAFF
>TRBV6-4|once|TRBJ2-7
CASSEPPTSGRYEQYF
>TRBV14|NA|TRBJ2-1
CASSQETSGTYNEQFF
>TRBV19|NA|TRBJ2-3
CASRDNRVDTQYF
>TRBV3-1/TRBV3-2|once|TRBJ1-2
CASSQADGKGGYTF
>TRBV23-1|NA|TRBJ1-4
CAAPRDRANEKLFF
>TRBV12-5|NA|TRBJ2-1
CASGLVPLVDEQFF
>TRBV7-8|NA|TRBJ1-3
CASSLFRRGSSGNTIYF
>TRBV7-2|NA|TRBJ1-3
CASSLAAMSGNGNTIYF
>TRBV27|NA|TRBJ2-5
CASSPLQLAGKETQYF
>TRBV2|NA|TRBJ1-1
CASRATQGRSEAFF
>TRBV6-5|NA|TRBJ1-1
CASSYGQLNTEAFF
>TRBV10-3|NA|TRBJ1-2
CANSGGTGDGYTF
>TRBV27|NA|TRBJ2-2
CASSFGRPNTGELFF
>TRBV18|NA|TRBJ1-3
CASSEEQGNTIYF
>TRBV24-1|NA|TRBJ2-2
CATSDPDRGDNTGELFF
>TRBV19|NA|TRBJ1-4
CASSMSGGTTNEKLFF
>TRBV9|NA|TRBJ2-4
CASSGGLAGAKNIQYF
>TRBV19|NA|TRBJ2-1
CASSGRASFNEQFF
>TRBV5-1|NA|TRBJ2-7
CASSLVPRDPNEQYF
>TRBV18|once|TRBJ2-7
CASSPPGQGGHEQYF
>TRBV27|few|TRBJ1-6
CASSGLYYGNSPLHF
>TRBV10-3|NA|TRBJ2-7
CAITGDRLDEQYF